The clone carrying this TCR beta chain has a count of ten or more. Its antigen is unknown. Combining a sample-barcoded 5' primer with a J-beta primer mix, a second PCR ran for roughly 7 to 12 cycles. TCRdb fed the 5' RACE reads into MiXCR, producing one record per CDR3 protein. The table records some 790,000 distinct CDR3 sequences, under 30% of them present only once. The entry originates in a study of blood T cells in healthy people across ages. Findings and limits, study-wide: A roughly linear age-dependent decrease characterized TCR beta diversity per million T cells. Conclusively comparing naive with antigen-experienced cells was impossible with unsorted PBMCs.

V lost 3 bases and J lost 3, with 11 bases in between. The CDR3 is 14 amino acids. The sample consisted of blood. The chain is built from TRBV12-3 or TRBV12-4 and TRBJ1-2; perhaps TRBD1 as D (6 bases). This receptor was identified in a woman of 80 years or more in good health. The CDR3 DNA reads as TGTGCCAGCAGTTTGGGGGGCTTGGACTATGGCTACACCTTC. Translation gives CASSLGGLDYGYTF.